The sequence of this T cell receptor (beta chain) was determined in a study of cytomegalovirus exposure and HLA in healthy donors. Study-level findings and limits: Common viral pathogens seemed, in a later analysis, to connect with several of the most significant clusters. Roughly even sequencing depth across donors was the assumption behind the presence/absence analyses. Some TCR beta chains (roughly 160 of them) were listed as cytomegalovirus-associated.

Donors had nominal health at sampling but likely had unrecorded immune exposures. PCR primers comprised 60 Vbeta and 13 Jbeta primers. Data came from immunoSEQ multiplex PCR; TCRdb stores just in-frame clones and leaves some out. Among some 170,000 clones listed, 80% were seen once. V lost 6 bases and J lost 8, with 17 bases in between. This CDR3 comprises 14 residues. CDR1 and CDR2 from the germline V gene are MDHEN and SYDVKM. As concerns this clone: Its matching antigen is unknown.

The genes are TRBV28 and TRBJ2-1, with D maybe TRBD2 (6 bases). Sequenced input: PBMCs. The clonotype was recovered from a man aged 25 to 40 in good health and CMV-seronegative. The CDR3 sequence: CASRPGLRGDEQFF. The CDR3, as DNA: TGTGCCAGCAGGCCGGGACTCCGAGGAGATGAGCAGTTCTTC.